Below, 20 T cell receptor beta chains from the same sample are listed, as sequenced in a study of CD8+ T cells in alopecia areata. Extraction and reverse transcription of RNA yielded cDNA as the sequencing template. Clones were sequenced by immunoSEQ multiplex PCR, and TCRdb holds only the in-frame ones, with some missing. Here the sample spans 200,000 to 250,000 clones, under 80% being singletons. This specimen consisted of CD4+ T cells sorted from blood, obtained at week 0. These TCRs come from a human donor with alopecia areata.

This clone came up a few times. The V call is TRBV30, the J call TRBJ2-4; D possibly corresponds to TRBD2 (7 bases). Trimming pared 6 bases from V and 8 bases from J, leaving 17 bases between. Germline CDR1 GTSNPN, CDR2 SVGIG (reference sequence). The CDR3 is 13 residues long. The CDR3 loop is CACSPGAGDIQYF. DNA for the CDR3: TGTGCCTGTTCCCCAGGGGCGGGGGACATTCAGTACTTC. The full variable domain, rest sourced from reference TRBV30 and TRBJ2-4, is SQTIHQWPATLVQPVGSPLSLECTVEGTSNPNLYWYRQAAGRGLQLLFYSVGIGQISSEVPQNLSASRPQDRQFILSSKKLLLSDSGFYLCACSPGAGDIQYFGAGTRLSVL.

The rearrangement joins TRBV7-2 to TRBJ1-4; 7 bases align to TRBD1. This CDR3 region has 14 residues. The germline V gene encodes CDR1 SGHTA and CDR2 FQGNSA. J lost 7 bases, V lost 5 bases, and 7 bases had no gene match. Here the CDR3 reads CASSRQGGSEKLFF. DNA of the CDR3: TGTGCCAGCAGCCGTCAGGGGGGCAGTGAAAAACTGTTTTTT.

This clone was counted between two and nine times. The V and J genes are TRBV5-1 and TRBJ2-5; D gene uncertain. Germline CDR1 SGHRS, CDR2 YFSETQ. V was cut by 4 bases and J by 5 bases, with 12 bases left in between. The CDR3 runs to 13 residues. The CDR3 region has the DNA TGCGCCAGCAGCCCCCTAGGCGTGGAGACCCAGTACTTC. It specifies CASSPLGVETQYF.

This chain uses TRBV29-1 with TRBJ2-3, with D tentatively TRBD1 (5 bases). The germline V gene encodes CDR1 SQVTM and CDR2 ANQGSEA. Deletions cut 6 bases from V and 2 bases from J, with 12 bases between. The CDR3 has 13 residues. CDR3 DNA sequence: TGCAGCGTGAGAGGCGGACACACAGATACGCAGTATTTT. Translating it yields CSVRGGHTDTQYF.

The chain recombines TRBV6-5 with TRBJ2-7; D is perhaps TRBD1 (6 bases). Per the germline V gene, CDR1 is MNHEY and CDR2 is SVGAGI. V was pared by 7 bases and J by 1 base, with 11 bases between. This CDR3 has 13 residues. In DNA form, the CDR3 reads TGTGCCAGCACCACCACAGGGTCCTACGAGCAGTACTTC. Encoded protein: CASTTTGSYEQYF.

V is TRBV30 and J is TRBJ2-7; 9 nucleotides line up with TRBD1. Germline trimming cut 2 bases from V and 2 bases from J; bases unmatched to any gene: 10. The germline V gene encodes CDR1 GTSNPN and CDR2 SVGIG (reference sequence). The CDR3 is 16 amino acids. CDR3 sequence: CAWSPLTGQGPYEQYF. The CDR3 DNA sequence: TGTGCCTGGAGTCCCTTAACGGGACAGGGCCCCTACGAGCAGTACTTC.

DNA for the CDR3: TGTGCCTGGAGTGTACAAGCGGGGGCTGGAGATACGCAGTATTTT. This sequence encodes CAWSVQAGAGDTQYF. The chain uses TRBV30 and TRBJ2-3; 8 nucleotides match TRBD2. The CDR3 has 15 residues. J gave up 5 bases and V 0 bases, and 7 bases lay outside the gene matches. From germline, CDR1 is GTSNPN and CDR2 SVGIG (reference sequence). Drawing the rest from reference TRBV30 and TRBJ2-3, the complete variable domain is SQTIHQWPATLVQPVGSPLSLECTVEGTSNPNLYWYRQAAGRGLQLLFYSVGIGQISSEVPQNLSASRPQDRQFILSSKKLLLSDSGFYLCAWSVQAGAGDTQYFGPGTRLTVL.

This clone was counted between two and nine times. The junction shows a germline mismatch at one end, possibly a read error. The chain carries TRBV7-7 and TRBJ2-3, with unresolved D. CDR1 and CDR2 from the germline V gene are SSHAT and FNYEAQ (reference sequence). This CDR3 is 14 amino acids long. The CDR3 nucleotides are TGTGCTAGCAGCCCAACAGCTAGCACAGATACGCAGTATTTT. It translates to CASSPTASTDTQYF.

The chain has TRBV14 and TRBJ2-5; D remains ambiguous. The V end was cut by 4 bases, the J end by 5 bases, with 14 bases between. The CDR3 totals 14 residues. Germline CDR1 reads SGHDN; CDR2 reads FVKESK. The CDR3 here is CASSLQTVRETQYF. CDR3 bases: TGTGCCAGCAGCCTCCAGACGGTGAGGGAGACCCAGTACTTC.

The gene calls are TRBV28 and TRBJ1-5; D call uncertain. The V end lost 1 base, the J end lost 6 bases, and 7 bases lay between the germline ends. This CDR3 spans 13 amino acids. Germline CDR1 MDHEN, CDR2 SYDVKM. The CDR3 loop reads CASSLYLRQPQHF. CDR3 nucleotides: TGTGCCAGCAGTTTATATTTACGTCAGCCCCAGCATTTT.

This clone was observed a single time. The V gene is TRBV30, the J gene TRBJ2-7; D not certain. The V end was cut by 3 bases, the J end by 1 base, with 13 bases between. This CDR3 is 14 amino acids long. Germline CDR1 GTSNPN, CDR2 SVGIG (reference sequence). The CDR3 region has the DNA TGTGCCTGGAGACCGTGGGGTCGGTCCTACGAGCAGTACTTC. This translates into CAWRPWGRSYEQYF.

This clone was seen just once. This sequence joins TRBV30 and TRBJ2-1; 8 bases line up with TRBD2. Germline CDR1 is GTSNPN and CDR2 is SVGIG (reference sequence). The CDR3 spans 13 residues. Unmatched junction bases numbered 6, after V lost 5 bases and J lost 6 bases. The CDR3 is CAWGGGGSNEQFF. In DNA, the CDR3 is TGTGCCTGGGGAGGCGGGGGGAGCAATGAGCAGTTCTTC.

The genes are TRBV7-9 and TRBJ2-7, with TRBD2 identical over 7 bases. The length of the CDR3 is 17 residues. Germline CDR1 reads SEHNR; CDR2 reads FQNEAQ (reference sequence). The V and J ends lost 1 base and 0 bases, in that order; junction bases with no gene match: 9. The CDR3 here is CASSLESGRGSSYEQYF. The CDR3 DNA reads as TGTGCCAGCAGCTTAGAATCCGGGCGGGGGAGCTCCTACGAGCAGTACTTC.

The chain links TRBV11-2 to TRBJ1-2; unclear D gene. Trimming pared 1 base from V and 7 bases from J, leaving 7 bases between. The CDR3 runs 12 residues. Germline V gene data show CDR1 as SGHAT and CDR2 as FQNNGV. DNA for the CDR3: TGTGCCAGCAGCTTAGGTGGTCCTGGCTACACCTTC. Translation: CASSLGGPGYTF. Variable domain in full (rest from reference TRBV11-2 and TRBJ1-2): EAGVAQSPRYKIIEKRQSVAFWCNPISGHATLYWYQQILGQGPKLLIQFQNNGVVDDSQLPKDRFSAERLKGVDSTLKIQPAKLEDSAVYLCASSLGGPGYTFGSGTRLTVV.

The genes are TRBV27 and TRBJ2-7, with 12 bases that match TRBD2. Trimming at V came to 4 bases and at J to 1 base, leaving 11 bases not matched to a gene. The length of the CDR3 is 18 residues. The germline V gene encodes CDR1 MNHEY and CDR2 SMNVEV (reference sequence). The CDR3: CASSSKVLAGGRSYEQYF. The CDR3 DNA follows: TGTGCCAGCAGTTCTAAGGTACTAGCGGGGGGACGATCCTACGAGCAGTACTTC.

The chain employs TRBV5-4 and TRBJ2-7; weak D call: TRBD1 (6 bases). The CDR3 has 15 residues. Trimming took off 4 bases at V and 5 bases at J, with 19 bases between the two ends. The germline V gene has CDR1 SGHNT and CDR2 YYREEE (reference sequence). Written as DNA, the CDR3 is TGTGCCAGCAGCACGGTAACAACAGGGTTCAACGAGCAGTACTTC. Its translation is CASSTVTTGFNEQYF.

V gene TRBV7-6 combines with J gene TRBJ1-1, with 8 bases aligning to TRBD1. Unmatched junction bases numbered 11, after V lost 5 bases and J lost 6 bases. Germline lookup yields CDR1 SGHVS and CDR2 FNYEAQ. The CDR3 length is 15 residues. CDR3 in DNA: TGTGCCAGCAGCGGATCCAGGGGGCGCGTCCCTGAAGCTTTCTTT. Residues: CASSGSRGRVPEAFF.

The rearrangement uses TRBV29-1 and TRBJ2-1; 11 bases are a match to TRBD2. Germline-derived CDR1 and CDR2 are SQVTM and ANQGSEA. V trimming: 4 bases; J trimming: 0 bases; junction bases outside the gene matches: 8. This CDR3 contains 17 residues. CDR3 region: CSVGITSGGVSYNEQFF. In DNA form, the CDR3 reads TGCAGCGTTGGGATTACTAGCGGGGGAGTCTCCTACAATGAGCAGTTCTTC.

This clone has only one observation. The CDR3 protein is CASGLSRGNTQYF. As DNA, the CDR3 is TGTGCTAGTGGTTTGTCCCGGGGGAATACGCAGTATTTT. The J gene is TRBJ2-3, the V gene TRBV12-5; TRBD2 is a possible D gene (6 bases). V was trimmed by 2 bases and J by 7 bases, leaving 10 bases between them. The CDR3 totals 13 residues. The V gene's germline CDR1 is LGHNT and CDR2 FRNRAP.

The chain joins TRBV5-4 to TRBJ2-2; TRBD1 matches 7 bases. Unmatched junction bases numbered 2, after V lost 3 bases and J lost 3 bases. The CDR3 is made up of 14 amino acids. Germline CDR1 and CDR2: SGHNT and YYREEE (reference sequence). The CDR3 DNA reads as TGTGCCAGCAGCTACGGACAGGACACCGGGGAGCTGTTTTTT. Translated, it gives CASSYGQDTGELFF.